This TCR beta chain was captured in a study of T cells in Graves' hyperthyroidism and ophthalmopathy (dated by TCRdb to between 2019 and 2020). A note on the overall study: Peripheral blood samples were taken at initial diagnosis, before any treatment was given. TCR V-J signatures able to tell the groups apart were searched for in a discovery cohort of 90 to 100 patients, of whom 43 had Graves' ophthalmopathy and around 58 had stable Graves' hyperthyroidism. Prospective prediction of ophthalmopathy was tested in an independent validation cohort of fewer than 20 hyperthyroidism patients and around 16 patients who later progressed to ophthalmopathy. The approximately 98 discovery patients were randomly divided into training and test sets at a 7:3 ratio. The study also compared thyroid tissue and blood T-cell repertoires from several Graves' hyperthyroidism patients. Following sampling, methimazole starting at 30 mg daily was given to hyperthyroidism patients, and high-dose intravenous methylprednisolone was given to ophthalmopathy patients. The paper describes TCR Vbeta CDR3 sequencing of more than 120 peripheral blood samples, made up of around 41 ophthalmopathy patients, more than 70 hyperthyroidism patients and roughly 17 progressor patients. Study-wide findings and limitations: A 13 V-J signature model separated ophthalmopathy from stable hyperthyroidism, with about 90% sensitivity and 81.08% specificity in cross-validation and 80%/75% in testing. Sample size was not statistically predetermined, and investigators were not blinded to group allocation. Most expanded thyroid clonotypes (frequency above 0.001) were also detected in blood, suggesting blood repertoires may reflect thyroid immune responses. In validation, the model predicted progression to ophthalmopathy a median of roughly 6.2 months before onset, with about 64% sensitivity and roughly 73% specificity.

The junction shows trimming of 5 bases on V and 2 bases on J, plus 12 bases between the germline ends. Measured from the cysteine to the phenylalanine, the CDR3 is 13 residues long. Left in the record is the CDR3 DNA by itself, 39 bases read in frame from the first base. The germline V gene (reference sequence) provides CDR1 DFQATT and CDR2 SNEGSKA. A patient counted as having stable Graves' hyperthyroidism if no progression to ophthalmopathy occurred over 18 months of follow-up. Hyperthyroidism patients were newly diagnosed, had a disease duration of under 2 months, and were aged 18 to 65 years. Any patient with an uncontrolled infection, another autoimmune disease, pregnancy or lactation was excluded. Diagnoses relied on clinical symptoms, serum thyroxine and TRAb, thyroid ultrasound and orbital computed tomography. Ficoll-Paque density gradient centrifugation was used to isolate PBMCs from 8.5 to 10 ml of fresh peripheral blood. Total RNA was extracted with Trizol reagent, and quality was checked on an Agilent 2100 Bioanalyzer.

This clonotype was recorded a few times. Which antigen it targets is not known. No base quality values were provided; no much bigger clone lies one nucleotide off. Amplification of TCR beta CDR3 regions was carried out from RNA transcripts. For the first round of RT-PCR on the TCR CDR3, the HTBI primer set was used together with the Qiagen OneStep RT-PCR kit. The libraries were constructed in a second round of multiplex PCR and then size-selected and purified. Paired-end sequencing of the libraries was performed with 100 bp reads on an Illumina HiSeq2000. On the study's bioinformatics: SOAPnuke was used to process the raw data, with reads discarded if the reads contained adapters or uncalled bases, had a mean Phred below 15, or lacked an exact constant-primer or identifier match. COPE v1.2.5 was used to merge high-quality paired reads, and clonotypes were defined as unique nucleotide sequences. MiTCR v1.1 was used to align the clonotypes against IMGT TRBV, TRBD and TRBJ reference segments. The analysis was restricted to V-J combinations with a frequency above 0.0001, which together covered approximately 99% of the repertoires. A TCS score was defined as the ratio of F50 (clonal expansion) to E x V (chaos), with BLOSUM62-based TCRdist applied between CDR3 peptides within each V-J. Welch's t-statistics and random forest reduced some 510 V-J features to fewer than 15, which were used in a naive Bayes classifier (R e1071). TCRdb reworked the public reads: Q25 trimming with fastp, MiXCR clone assembly, productive beta chains retained. Every entry covers one CDR3 protein and lists the most common genes and DNA from its rows. Clone size and V and J calls follow TCRdb, not the original study. The sample table holds fewer than 900,000 distinct CDR3 sequences, of which roughly 17% were seen once. Approximately 8.4% of the sample lies in the top ten.

Sequencing used blood. The source is a man aged 18 to 30 with Graves' hyperthyroidism. The receptor chain draws on TRBV20-1 and TRBJ2-5; TRBD2 is a possible D gene, resting on 5 matching bases. The CDR3 is CSAGEQLQETQYF. The nucleotides are TGCAGTGCTGGGGAGCAGTTACAAGAGACCCAGTACTTC.